The 18 T cell receptor beta chains reported below all come from one sample, sequenced in a study of shared clonotypes between healthy human individuals. The data were produced by immunoSEQ multiplex PCR, yet TCRdb's version contains in-frame clones alone and is incomplete. The repertoire consists of 600,000 to 750,000 clones, with less than 80% occurring once and the leading ten covering under 2%. The source material was memory CD4+ T cells sorted from blood. The subset here: CD45RA-negative fraction. These receptors all come from a woman younger than 45 in good health.

The genes are TRBV10-2 and TRBJ2-7; either TRBD1 or TRBD2 may supply D (5 bases each). Trimming pared 2 bases from V and 3 bases from J, leaving 17 bases between. The CDR3 length is 16 residues. Per germline, CDR1 WSHSY and CDR2 SAAADI. The CDR3 is CASSELLWGSHYEQYF. DNA for the CDR3: TGCGCCAGCAGTGAGCTGTTATGGGGGTCCCACTACGAGCAGTACTTC.

The CDR3 sequence: CASSGPFGGFISRGTGELFF. As DNA, the CDR3 is TGTGCCAGCAGCGGACCATTCGGGGGATTTATTTCCCGAGGCACCGGGGAGCTGTTTTTT. The chain is built from TRBV2 and TRBJ2-2; perhaps TRBD2 as D (6 bases). The ends were cut back, 6 bases at V and 4 bases at J, with 30 bases in the middle. The germline V gene encodes CDR1 SNHLY and CDR2 FYNNEI. CDR3 length: 20 amino acids.

This rearrangement joins TRBV18 to TRBJ2-1; a weak D match, TRBD1 (7 bases). Germline CDR1 is KGHSH and CDR2 is LQKENI. The V gene lost 6 bases and the J gene lost 6 bases, with 21 bases spanning the gap. The CDR3 has 16 amino acids. This CDR3 reads CASSFPRTGGGNEQFF. In DNA form, the CDR3 reads TGTGCCAGCTCGTTCCCCCGGACAGGAGGGGGCAATGAGCAGTTCTTC.

This clone was detected once. The V call is TRBV6-6, the J call TRBJ2-2; no reliable D call. The CDR3 sequence is 14 residues long. Germline values: CDR1 MNHNY, CDR2 SVGAGI (reference sequence). V lost 4 bases and J lost 1, with 7 bases in between. CDR3 coding DNA: TGTGCCAGCAGTTCGACTGGGAACACCGGGGAGCTGTTTTTT. Translated: CASSSTGNTGELFF.

This clone has more than one count but fewer than ten. The chain uses TRBV6-1 and TRBJ1-1, with D possibly being TRBD1 (5 bases). V dropped 11 bases and J dropped 8 bases, with 15 bases sitting between them. The germline V gene encodes CDR1 MNHNS and CDR2 SASEGT. This CDR3 has 11 amino acids. The CDR3 reads CAGGGSREAFF. The CDR3 region has the DNA TGTGCCGGCGGGGGATCTCGAGAAGCTTTCTTT.

This chain connects TRBV18 to TRBJ1-4, with no clear D. Germline V CDR1 and CDR2: KGHSH, LQKENI. This CDR3 contains 15 residues. The V end lost 0 bases, the J end lost 7 bases, and 12 bases lay between the germline ends. The CDR3 is CASSPPSSGSEKLFF. DNA for the CDR3: TGTGCCAGCTCACCACCGAGTTCCGGGTCTGAAAAACTGTTTTTT.

CDR3 sequence (DNA): TGCGCCAGCAGCTTGGGGGGACAGGACTACAATGAGCAGTTCTTC. Protein product: CASSLGGQDYNEQFF. The rearrangement links TRBV5-1 to TRBJ2-1; TRBD1 matches at 8 bases. The trim removed 0 bases at V and 3 bases at J, leaving 2 bases unmatched. The CDR3 has 15 amino acids. Germline loops: CDR1 SGHRS, CDR2 YFSETQ.

This clone was counted only a few times. The J gene is TRBJ1-2, the V gene TRBV28; no clear D gene. This CDR3 has 13 residues. Trimming removed 8 bases from V and 3 bases from J, with 13 bases in between. Germline CDR1 is MDHEN and CDR2 is SYDVKM. The CDR3 sequence: CASALRVHYGYTF. Written as DNA, the CDR3 is TGTGCCAGCGCCCTAAGGGTTCACTATGGCTACACCTTC.

With respect to this clone: Distinct nucleotide sequences in the sample also encode this CDR3. The rearrangement links TRBV19 to TRBJ1-1; 7 nucleotides match TRBD1. The germline CDR1 and CDR2 sequences are LNHDA and SQIVND (reference sequence). This CDR3 spans 13 amino acids. V shed 6 bases and J 1 base; nucleotides not matched to a gene: 2. The CDR3 DNA is TGTGCCAGTAGCCGACAGGGGAACACTGAAGCTTTCTTT. Protein: CASSRQGNTEAFF. The entire variable domain, with the rest obtained from reference TRBV19 and TRBJ1-1, is as follows: DGGITQSPKYLFRKEGQNVTLSCEQNLNHDAMYWYRQDPGQGLRLIYYSQIVNDFQKGDIAEGYSVSREKKESFPLTVTSAQKNPTAFYLCASSRQGNTEAFFGQGTRLTVV.

To note about this clone: This may arise from a read error, as a much more abundant clone is one base away. Other DNA sequences in this sample translate to the same CDR3. V is TRBV18 and J is TRBJ1-4; 9 nucleotides line up with TRBD1. The CDR3 has 14 residues. J lost 7 bases, V lost 2 bases, and 2 bases had no gene match. Germline V gene data show CDR1 as KGHSH and CDR2 as LQKENI. CDR3 region: CASSPGQGTEKLFF. DNA of the CDR3: TGTGCCAGCTCACCAGGACAGGGGACTGAAAAACTGTTTTTT.

V usage is TRBV19 and J usage is TRBJ2-5; 11 bases align to TRBD2. The CDR3 length is 15 residues. The germline CDR1 and CDR2 sequences are LNHDA and SQIVND (reference sequence). CDR3 nucleotides: TGTGACCCCTGGGCTAGCGGGAGGTTAAAGGAGACCCAGTACTTC. Its protein is CDPWASGRLKETQYF.

The chain has TRBV5-4 and TRBJ1-5; no definite D call. Trimming took 2 bases from V and 6 from J, leaving 21 bases between them. Per the germline V gene, CDR1 is SGHNT and CDR2 is YYREEE (reference sequence). The CDR3 is made up of 17 amino acids. The CDR3, as DNA: TGTGCCAGCAGCTTATGTTTCGCCCGAGTCTTTGGTCAGCCCCAGCATTTT. It yields the protein CASSLCFARVFGQPQHF. Full variable domain (missing parts from reference TRBV5-4 and TRBJ1-5): ETGVTQSPTHLIKTRGQQVTLRCSSQSGHNTVSWYQQALGQGPQFIFQYYREEENGRGNFPPRFSGLQFPNYSSELNVNALELDDSALYLCASSLCFARVFGQPQHFGDGTRLSIL.

This clone occurred many times. The rearrangement joins TRBV28 to TRBJ2-2; TRBD1 agrees at 10 bases. Looked up from germline, CDR1 is MDHEN and CDR2 is SYDVKM. Trimming cost V 1 base and J 6 bases; bases outside gene matches: 5. There are 16 residues in the CDR3. CDR3 residues: CASSLSGQGRSGELFF. CDR3 bases: TGTGCCAGCAGTTTATCGGGACAGGGGCGGTCCGGGGAGCTGTTTTTT.

This rearrangement joins TRBV5-1 to TRBJ2-6; 12 bases are shared with TRBD1. Trimming took 4 bases from V and 2 from J; bases not matched to a gene: 7. The CDR3 runs to 18 residues. Per the germline V gene, CDR1 is SGHRS and CDR2 is YFSETQ. CDR3 nucleotides: TGCGCCAGCAGCGGGGACAGGGGGCCGATCCCTGGGGCCAACGTCCTGACTTTC. It specifies CASSGDRGPIPGANVLTF.

The V call is TRBV11-2, the J call TRBJ2-5; D gene ambiguous. Germline-derived CDR1 and CDR2 are SGHAT and FQNNGV. V was cut by 1 base and J by 5 bases, with 11 bases left in between. The CDR3 is 14 amino acids. The CDR3 DNA reads as TGTGCCAGCAGCTTAGCCGTTAGTTTGGAGACCCAGTACTTC. Protein sequence: CASSLAVSLETQYF. The full variable domain, with the rest looked up from reference TRBV11-2 and TRBJ2-5, is EAGVAQSPRYKIIEKRQSVAFWCNPISGHATLYWYQQILGQGPKLLIQFQNNGVVDDSQLPKDRFSAERLKGVDSTLKIQPAKLEDSAVYLCASSLAVSLETQYFGPGTRLLVL.

This clone has just one count. The genes are TRBV10-2 and TRBJ1-4, with D possibly TRBD1 on 6 matching bases. Germline V gene data show CDR1 as WSHSY and CDR2 as SAAADI. The CDR3 sequence is 17 residues long. With 6 bases removed from V and 0 bases from J, the gap between germline ends came to 17 bases. The CDR3 here is CASSKSDRITTNEKLFF. The CDR3, as DNA: TGCGCCAGCAGCAAGTCGGACAGAATAACAACTAATGAAAAACTGTTTTTT.

This chain uses TRBV29-1 with TRBJ2-7; D is perhaps TRBD2 (5 bases). The V gene's germline CDR1 is SQVTM and CDR2 ANQGSEA. CDR3 length equals 12 residues. The V end was cut by 3 bases, the J end by 5 bases, with 11 bases between. The CDR3 sequence is CSVDVGIHEQYF. The CDR3 bases are TGCAGCGTTGATGTCGGGATCCACGAGCAGTACTTC.

This clone was seen once. The chain couples TRBV20-1 to TRBJ2-7; D is perhaps TRBD1 (6 bases). Germline V gene sequence: CDR1 DFQATT, CDR2 SNEGSKA (reference sequence). Trimming left V 6 bases short and J 7 bases short, with 13 bases between. The CDR3 has 11 residues. The CDR3 here is CSARQDLEQYF. DNA of the CDR3: TGCAGTGCCCGACAGGATCTGGAGCAGTACTTC.